The sequence of this TCR beta chain was determined in a study of blood T cell repertoires in COVID-19. Study at large: PBMCs, B-cell-depleted T cells, or T cells provided the cDNA or gDNA that made up the material.

The data were produced by immunoSEQ multiplex PCR, yet TCRdb's version contains in-frame clones alone and is incomplete. This sample has 70,000 to 90,000 clones, with roughly 83% found just once. The germline CDR1 and CDR2 sequences are SGHTS and YDEGEE. This CDR3 is 16 amino acids long. Trimming took 4 bases from V and 2 from J; bases not matched to a gene: 9. This clonotype was sampled from a woman aged 80 or older with acute or convalescent COVID-19. The sample was peripheral blood. The chain is built from TRBV5-8 and TRBJ2-5; TRBD1 aligns across 9 bases. The CDR3 DNA sequence: TGTGCCAGCAGCCAGGGGACAGGGATTATGCAAGAGACCCAGTACTTC. It codes for CASSQGTGIMQETQYF.